These T cell receptor beta chains were read from a single sample in a study of blood T cell repertoires in COVID-19. The protocol was immunoSEQ multiplex PCR, while the TCRdb copy is restricted to in-frame clones and leaves out a portion. The sample carries roughly 100,000 clones, 87% recorded once. Sequencing was done on a sample of peripheral blood. Every receptor here comes from a man in his fifties or sixties with active COVID-19. Each CDR3 is given with its conserved first and last residue. D genes are given only for firm matches. Clone size is given for some rows only: seen once, a few or many times, or a class if the clone is expanded.

DNA,CDR3,J,D,size,V
TGTGCCAGCAGCAAAGAACGGGCCCAGGGTAAATGGAAGAATTCACCCCTCCACTTT,CASSKERAQGKWKNSPLHF,TRBJ1-6,NA,once,TRBV21-1
TGTGCCATCAGCGAAGGACTAGCGGGGCCCGGGGAGCTGTTTTTT,CAISEGLAGPGELFF,TRBJ2-2,TRBD2,NA,TRBV10-3
TGTGCCAGCAGCCGAAACCGGGGGGCCAACGTCCTGACTTTC,CASSRNRGANVLTF,TRBJ2-6,NA,NA,TRBV3-1/TRBV3-2
TGTGCCAGCAGCTTAGGGACTCTCCAAGAGACCCAGTACTTC,CASSLGTLQETQYF,TRBJ2-5,NA,NA,TRBV9
TGTGCCAGCAGCTTAGCGGGCGGCAGCGGGGTAAACAATGAGCAGTTCTTC,CASSLAGGSGVNNEQFF,TRBJ2-1,TRBD2,NA,TRBV7-2
TGTGCCAGTAGATCGGGAGGTTTGCATAATTCACCCCTCCACTTT,CASRSGGLHNSPLHF,TRBJ1-6,NA,NA,TRBV19
TGTGCCAGTAGGCAGGGGGCCCACGTCCTGACTTTC,CASRQGAHVLTF,TRBJ2-6,TRBD1,NA,TRBV19
TGCGCCAGCAGCCAAGATCGACTAGCGGGGGGGAGTTACGAGCAGTACTTC,CASSQDRLAGGSYEQYF,TRBJ2-7,TRBD2,NA,TRBV4-1
TGTGCCAGCAGTTACACACACAACACTGAAGCTTTCTTT,CASSYTHNTEAFF,TRBJ1-1,NA,NA,TRBV6-2/TRBV6-3
TGTGCCAGCAGTGAAGCTTGGATCGGGGGAGGGACTGAAGCTTTCTTT,CASSEAWIGGGTEAFF,TRBJ1-1,NA,NA,TRBV2
TGTGCCAGCAGCCAAATCAGGCTAGCGGGGGTTGATACGCAGTATTTT,CASSQIRLAGVDTQYF,TRBJ2-3,TRBD2,once,TRBV3-1/TRBV3-2
TGTGCCAGCAGGCCAGCGGGACAGGGGAACAATGAGCAGTTCTTC,CASRPAGQGNNEQFF,TRBJ2-1,TRBD1,NA,TRBV9
TGTGCCAGCAGTGAATTGGCGGACTCTGGAAACACCATATATTTT,CASSELADSGNTIYF,TRBJ1-3,NA,NA,TRBV25-1
TGCGCCAGCAGCTTGAGACTTAGATCCGAGCAGTACTTC,CASSLRLRSEQYF,TRBJ2-7,NA,NA,TRBV5-1
TGTGCCAGCAGCCGCTTGACAGGGGTCAACACTGAAGCTTTCTTT,CASSRLTGVNTEAFF,TRBJ1-1,TRBD1,NA,TRBV3-1/TRBV3-2
TGTGCCAGCAGCGTGACGGGGGGCGACAAAGCAGATACGCAGTATTTT,CASSVTGGDKADTQYF,TRBJ2-3,NA,NA,TRBV9
TGTGCCAGCACAGGCATTTCCCACGAGCAGTACTTC,CASTGISHEQYF,TRBJ2-7,NA,few,TRBV12-3/TRBV12-4
TGTGCCAGCAGCTCCCCCCCTTGGTGGGAGAACTATGGCTACACCTTC,CASSSPPWWENYGYTF,TRBJ1-2,NA,NA,TRBV21-1
TGTGCCATCGGAGAGCAGGACAGGGGAAACTATGGCTACACCTTC,CAIGEQDRGNYGYTF,TRBJ1-2,TRBD1,NA,TRBV10-3
TGTGCCAGCAGTGAAGGGGTGAGGAGAACTGAAGCTTTCTTT,CASSEGVRRTEAFF,TRBJ1-1,NA,NA,TRBV2
TGTGCCTGGAGTGTCGCAGTGACAACTAATGAAAAACTGTTTTTT,CAWSVAVTTNEKLFF,TRBJ1-4,NA,NA,TRBV30
TGCGCCAGCAGCAAGGACAACGCGAACACCGGGGAGCTGTTTTTT,CASSKDNANTGELFF,TRBJ2-2,NA,NA,TRBV5-1
TGTGCCTGGAGGCGGGCCTCCTACGAGCAGTACTTC,CAWRRASYEQYF,TRBJ2-7,NA,NA,TRBV30
TGTGCCAGCAGCGTAAGGGGAGGCGGCCCCGGGGAGCTGTTTTTT,CASSVRGGGPGELFF,TRBJ2-2,NA,NA,TRBV9